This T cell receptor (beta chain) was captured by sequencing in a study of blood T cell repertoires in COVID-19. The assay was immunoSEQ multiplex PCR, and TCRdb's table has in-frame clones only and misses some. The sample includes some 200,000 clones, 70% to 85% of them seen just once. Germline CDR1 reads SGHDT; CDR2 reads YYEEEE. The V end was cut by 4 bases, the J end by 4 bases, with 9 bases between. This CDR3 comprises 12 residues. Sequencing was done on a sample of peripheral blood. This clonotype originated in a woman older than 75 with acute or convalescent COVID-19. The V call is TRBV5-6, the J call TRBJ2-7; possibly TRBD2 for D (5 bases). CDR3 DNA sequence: TGTGCCAGCAGCCGGGGAGTTTACGAGCAGTACTTC. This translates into CASSRGVYEQYF.